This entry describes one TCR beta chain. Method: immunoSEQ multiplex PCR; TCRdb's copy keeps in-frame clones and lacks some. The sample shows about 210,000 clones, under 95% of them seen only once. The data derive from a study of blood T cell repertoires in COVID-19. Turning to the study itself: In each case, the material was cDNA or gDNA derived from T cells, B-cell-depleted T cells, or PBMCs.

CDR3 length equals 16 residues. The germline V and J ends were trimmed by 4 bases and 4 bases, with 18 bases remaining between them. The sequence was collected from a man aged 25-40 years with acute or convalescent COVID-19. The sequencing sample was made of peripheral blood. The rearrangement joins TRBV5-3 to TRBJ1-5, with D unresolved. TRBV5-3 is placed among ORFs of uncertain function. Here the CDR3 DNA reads TGTGCCAGAAGCCCGACCGCAGGCCCTGGGAATCAGCCCCAGCATTTT. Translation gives CARSPTAGPGNQPQHF.